This TCR beta chain was found in a study of monozygotic twins with inflammatory bowel disease. Total RNA was isolated from whole blood without T cell sorting. TCRdb processed the 5' RACE reads again and assigns one entry to each CDR3 protein, with no DNA. The specimen's table records around 150,000 distinct CDR3 sequences. The CDR3 contains 15 residues. The clonotype originates from a human donor with ulcerative colitis or Crohn's disease, or a healthy co-twin of an affected twin (not recorded which). The chain links TRBV12-3 or TRBV12-4 to TRBJ2-7; the D call from TCRdb, TRBD1, cannot be confirmed without DNA. The sample taken for sequencing was blood. CDR3 loop: CASSPRGDATYEQYF.